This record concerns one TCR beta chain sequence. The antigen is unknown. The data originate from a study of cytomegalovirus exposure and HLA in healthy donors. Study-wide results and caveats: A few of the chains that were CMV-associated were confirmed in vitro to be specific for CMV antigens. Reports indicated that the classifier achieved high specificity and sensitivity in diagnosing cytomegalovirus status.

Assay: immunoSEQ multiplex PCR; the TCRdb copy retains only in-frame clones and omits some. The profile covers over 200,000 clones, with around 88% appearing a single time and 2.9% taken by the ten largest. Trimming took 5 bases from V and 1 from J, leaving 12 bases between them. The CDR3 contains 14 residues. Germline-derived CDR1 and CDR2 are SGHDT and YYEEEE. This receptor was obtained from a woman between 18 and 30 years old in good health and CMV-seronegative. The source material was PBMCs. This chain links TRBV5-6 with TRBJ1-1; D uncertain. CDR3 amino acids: CASSKREANTEAFF. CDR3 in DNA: TGTGCCAGCAGTAAGAGAGAGGCGAACACTGAAGCTTTCTTT. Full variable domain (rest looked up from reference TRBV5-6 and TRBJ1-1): DAGVTQSPTHLIKTRGQQVTLRCSPKSGHDTVSWYQQALGQGPQFIFQYYEEEERQRGNFPDRFSGHQFPNYSSELNVNALLLGDSALYLCASSKREANTEAFFGQGTRLTVV.